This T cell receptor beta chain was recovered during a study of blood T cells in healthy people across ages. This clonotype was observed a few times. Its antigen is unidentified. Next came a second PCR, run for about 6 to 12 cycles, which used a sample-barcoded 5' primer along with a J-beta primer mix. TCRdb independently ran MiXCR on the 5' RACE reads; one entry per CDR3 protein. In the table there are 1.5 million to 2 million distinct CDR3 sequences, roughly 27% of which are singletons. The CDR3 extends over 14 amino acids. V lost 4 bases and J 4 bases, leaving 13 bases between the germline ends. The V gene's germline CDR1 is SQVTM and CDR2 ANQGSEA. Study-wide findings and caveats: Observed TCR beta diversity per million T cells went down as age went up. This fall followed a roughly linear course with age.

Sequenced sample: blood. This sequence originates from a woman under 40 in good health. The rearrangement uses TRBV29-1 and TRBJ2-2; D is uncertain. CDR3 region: CSVGKNTGTGELFF. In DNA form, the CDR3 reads TGCAGCGTTGGGAAGAACACGGGCACCGGGGAGCTGTTTTTT.